The next 11 T cell receptor beta chains were all read from a single sample in a study of shared clonotypes between healthy human individuals. CD45RO-negative CD8 cells positively selected for CCR7 made up the naive population, which excluded terminally differentiated effector memory CD45RA+ cells. Sequencing was performed with immunoSEQ multiplex PCR; in TCRdb, only in-frame clones are kept and a portion is missing. Altogether some 2.1 million clones are present, about 95% being singletons, with the ten largest covering 1.1%. Input material: naive CD8+ T cells sorted from blood. Every receptor here comes from a man aged 18-30 years in good health.

A word on this clone: The same CDR3 is also encoded by other DNA sequences in this sample. The genes are TRBV11-2 and TRBJ1-1; D gene unclear. V lost 6 bases and J lost 1, with 6 bases in between. The germline CDR1 and CDR2 sequences are SGHAT and FQNNGV. CDR3 length: 12 residues. The DNA for the CDR3 is TGTGCCAGCAGACTCGGGAACACTGAAGCTTTCTTT. Translation gives CASRLGNTEAFF.

The chain is built from TRBV6-6 and TRBJ1-3; D unresolved. Germline V gives CDR1 MNHNY, CDR2 SVGAGI (reference sequence). Deletions cut 4 bases from V and 0 bases from J, with 13 bases between. CDR3 length equals 16 residues. This CDR3 is CASSFSDFYSGNTIYF. The CDR3 nucleotides are TGTGCCAGCAGTTTCTCGGACTTCTACTCTGGAAACACCATATATTTT.

This clone showed up just once. This rearrangement joins TRBV7-9 to TRBJ2-5; D could derive from TRBD1 or TRBD2 (5 bases each). Germline CDR1 is SEHNR and CDR2 is FQNEAQ (reference sequence). With 8 bases removed from V and 4 bases from J, the gap between germline ends came to 11 bases. The CDR3 has 12 residues. This CDR3 reads CASVGVGETQYF. The CDR3 region has the DNA TGTGCCAGCGTGGGGGTCGGAGAGACCCAGTACTTC.

CDR3: CASTPGGSGYEQYF. DNA for the CDR3: TGTGCCAGCACTCCGGGAGGTTCGGGCTACGAGCAGTACTTC. The gene calls are TRBV27 and TRBJ2-7; 7 bases align to TRBD2. Per germline, CDR1 MNHEY and CDR2 SMNVEV (reference sequence). V was pared by 7 bases and J by 3 bases, with 9 bases of the junction left unmatched. This CDR3 is 14 amino acids long.

This clone was found once. The chain has TRBV4-3 and TRBJ1-2; D is possibly TRBD1 (5 bases). The ends were cut back, 4 bases at V and 2 bases at J, with 26 bases in the middle. CDR3 length: 19 residues. Looked up from germline, CDR1 is LGHNA and CDR2 is YSLEER. The CDR3 bases are TGCGCCAGCAGCCCAGAGACAGCGGGCGACTCGCGATTCAACTATGGCTACACCTTC. This sequence encodes CASSPETAGDSRFNYGYTF.

CDR3 nucleotide sequence: TGTGCCAGCAGCCAAGATCCGAACAGAGGAGCCAAAAACATTCAGTACTTC. Residues: CASSQDPNRGAKNIQYF. The V and J genes are TRBV14 and TRBJ2-4; D remains ambiguous. Germline lookup yields CDR1 SGHDN and CDR2 FVKESK. The CDR3 spans 17 residues. V shed 0 bases and J shed 0 bases, with 12 bases lying between them.

The V and J genes are TRBV28 and TRBJ1-1; weak D call: TRBD1 (6 bases). Trimming left V 10 bases short and J 4 bases short, with 16 bases between. The CDR3 covers 13 residues. Per the germline V gene, CDR1 is MDHEN and CDR2 is SYDVKM. CDR3 sequence reads: CATLTGRITEAFF. CDR3 sequence (DNA): TGTGCCACCCTCACAGGGCGGATCACTGAAGCTTTCTTT.

The chain joins TRBV27 to TRBJ2-5; D unresolved. The CDR3 is made up of 13 amino acids. Trimming stripped 5 bases from V and 1 base from J, with 8 bases between. CDR1 MNHEY and CDR2 SMNVEV come from the germline V gene (reference sequence). In DNA, the CDR3 is TGTGCCAGCAGTCCTATAAGCCAAGAGACCCAGTACTTC. The encoded protein is CASSPISQETQYF.

The chain employs TRBV6-1 and TRBJ2-7; 7 bases agree with TRBD1. The V segment lost 10 bases and the J segment 4 bases; nucleotides outside the gene matches: 16. The CDR3 loop spans 15 amino acids. The germline CDR1 and CDR2 sequences are MNHNS and SASEGT. For the CDR3, the DNA is TGTGCCACCTCAGGGTGGGACAGCCCTTTATACGAGCAGTACTTC. It is translated as CATSGWDSPLYEQYF.

This chain uses TRBV7-9 with TRBJ2-1; 8 bases agree with TRBD1. After removal of 3 bases from V and 0 bases from J, the junction contained 4 bases not matched to a gene. Germline assignment: CDR1 SEHNR and CDR2 FQNEAQ (reference sequence). There are 16 residues in the CDR3. CDR3 protein: CASSFGTGLSYNEQFF. DNA for the CDR3: TGTGCCAGCAGCTTCGGGACAGGCCTCTCCTACAATGAGCAGTTCTTC.

DNA of the CDR3: TGTGCCAGCAGCTTGTACGGATCGAACACTGAAGCTTTCTTT. Its protein product is CASSLYGSNTEAFF. This sequence joins TRBV5-6 and TRBJ1-1, with D unclear. V was shortened by 1 base and J by 1 base, with 8 bases between the two germline ends. The CDR3 is 14 amino acids. Germline V CDR1 and CDR2: SGHDT, YYEEEE.